Listed below are T cell receptor beta chains from one sample, sequenced in a study of blood T cell repertoires in COVID-19. Produced via immunoSEQ multiplex PCR; TCRdb's table is partial and in-frame only. The top ten clones hold around 1.1% of a sample with under 500,000 clones, 85% to 90% of them seen once. Material for sequencing was PBMCs or T cells enriched from blood (not recorded which). The receptors stem from a man aged 25-45 years who had recovered from COVID-19. The CDR3 runs from the conserved cysteine through the conserved F or W. D genes are given only for firm matches. Size tells how often a clone was seen (once, few, many) or the class of an expanded clone, and some rows leave it out.

cdr3_aa: CASSTGDRVLGEQYF
cdr3_nt: TGTGCCAGCAGCACAGGGGACAGGGTGCTAGGAGAGCAGTACTTC
v_call: TRBV11-2
d_call: TRBD1
j_call: TRBJ2-7
clone_size: .

cdr3_aa: CASSAVGQPEAFF
cdr3_nt: TGTGCCAGTAGTGCCGTGGGACAGCCTGAAGCTTTCTTT
v_call: TRBV19
d_call: TRBD1
j_call: TRBJ1-1
clone_size: .

cdr3_aa: CASGGQPQHF
cdr3_nt: TGTGCCAGTGGGGGCCAGCCCCAGCATTTT
v_call: TRBV19
d_call: .
j_call: TRBJ1-5
clone_size: .

cdr3_aa: CASSVGLAGAGGELFF
cdr3_nt: TGTGCCAGCAGTGTCGGGCTAGCGGGAGCGGGAGGGGAGCTGTTTTTT
v_call: TRBV2
d_call: TRBD2
j_call: TRBJ2-2
clone_size: .

cdr3_aa: CASSLGGVSYNEQFF
cdr3_nt: TGTGCCAGCAGCTTAGGGGGGGTTTCCTACAATGAGCAGTTCTTC
v_call: TRBV7-7
d_call: .
j_call: TRBJ2-1
clone_size: .

cdr3_aa: CASSQAPGGSYEQYF
cdr3_nt: TGTGCCAGCAGCCAAGCGCCAGGGGGATCCTACGAGCAGTACTTC
v_call: TRBV3-1/TRBV3-2
d_call: TRBD1
j_call: TRBJ2-7
clone_size: .

cdr3_aa: CASSQGPGGHYEQYF
cdr3_nt: TGTGCCAGCAGCCAAGGACCAGGGGGACACTACGAGCAGTACTTC
v_call: TRBV3-1/TRBV3-2
d_call: TRBD1
j_call: TRBJ2-7
clone_size: .

cdr3_aa: CASSLGTYYNSPLHF
cdr3_nt: TGTGCCAGCAGCTTAGGAACATACTATAATTCACCCCTCCACTTT
v_call: TRBV11-2
d_call: .
j_call: TRBJ1-6
clone_size: .

cdr3_aa: CASSVQGSKNSPLHF
cdr3_nt: TGTGCCAGCAGTGTACAGGGAAGTAAGAATTCACCCCTCCACTTT
v_call: TRBV25-1
d_call: .
j_call: TRBJ1-6
clone_size: .

cdr3_aa: CSVGDTGGSETQYF
cdr3_nt: TGCAGCGTGGGGGACACGGGGGGTTCAGAGACCCAGTACTTC
v_call: TRBV29-1
d_call: .
j_call: TRBJ2-5
clone_size: once

cdr3_aa: CASSLLDRKLNEQFF
cdr3_nt: TGTGCCAGCAGCTTGCTGGACAGGAAACTCAATGAGCAGTTCTTC
v_call: TRBV5-4
d_call: TRBD1
j_call: TRBJ2-1
clone_size: .

cdr3_aa: CASSWEGRTYEQYF
cdr3_nt: TGTGCCAGCAGCTGGGAAGGGAGGACCTACGAGCAGTACTTC
v_call: TRBV7-9
d_call: .
j_call: TRBJ2-7
clone_size: .

cdr3_aa: CASSFGTSGNTIYF
cdr3_nt: TGTGCCAGCAGCTTCGGGACATCTGGAAACACCATATATTTT
v_call: TRBV5-6
d_call: .
j_call: TRBJ1-3
clone_size: .

cdr3_aa: CSVESPGQGYEQYF
cdr3_nt: TGCAGCGTTGAATCCCCAGGGCAGGGATACGAGCAGTACTTC
v_call: TRBV29-1
d_call: .
j_call: TRBJ2-7
clone_size: .

cdr3_aa: CASSQEQGSYGYTF
cdr3_nt: TGCGCCAGCAGCCAAGAACAAGGGAGCTATGGCTACACCTTC
v_call: TRBV4-1
d_call: .
j_call: TRBJ1-2
clone_size: .

cdr3_aa: CASSPGDGYNEQFF
cdr3_nt: TGCGCCAGCAGCCCAGGCGATGGGTACAATGAGCAGTTCTTC
v_call: TRBV5-1
d_call: .
j_call: TRBJ2-1
clone_size: .

cdr3_aa: CASSLQIGIRGNYGYTF
cdr3_nt: TGCGCCAGCAGCCTCCAAATCGGTATTAGGGGAAACTATGGCTACACCTTC
v_call: TRBV4-1
d_call: .
j_call: TRBJ1-2
clone_size: .

cdr3_aa: CASSPGLRFYGYTF
cdr3_nt: TGTGCCAGCAGTCCCGGGTTAAGATTCTATGGCTACACCTTC
v_call: TRBV28
d_call: .
j_call: TRBJ1-2
clone_size: .

cdr3_aa: CASSPPVQANVKTQYF
cdr3_nt: TGTGCCAGCTCACCACCCGTCCAGGCCAACGTGAAGACCCAGTACTTC
v_call: TRBV18
d_call: .
j_call: TRBJ2-5
clone_size: .